A single sample gave rise to the 31 T cell receptor beta chains below, sequenced in a study of blood T cell repertoires in COVID-19. Clones were sequenced by immunoSEQ multiplex PCR, and TCRdb holds only the in-frame ones, with some missing. In the table there are around 190,000 clones, about 85% of which are singletons. Source material: peripheral blood. All receptors derive from a woman aged 55-75 years with acute or convalescent COVID-19.

The CDR3 DNA reads TGTGCCAGCAGTGAGGGGGTGGGAACTGAAGCTTTCTTT. This codes for CASSEGVGTEAFF. The chain employs TRBV12-3 or TRBV12-4 and TRBJ1-1, with a tentative D call TRBD1 (6 bases). V was pared by 5 bases and J by 5 bases, with 12 bases between. The CDR3 loop spans 13 amino acids.

V usage is TRBV2 and J usage is TRBJ1-2, with TRBD1 matching over 10 bases. Per germline, CDR1 SNHLY and CDR2 FYNNEI. There are 14 residues in the CDR3. Trimming cost V 5 bases and J 3 bases; bases outside gene matches: 3. CDR3 protein: CASSLDRGDYGYTF. CDR3 coding DNA: TGTGCCAGCAGTTTGGACAGGGGGGACTATGGCTACACCTTC.

V usage is TRBV28 and J usage is TRBJ1-2; weak D call: TRBD1 (6 bases). The CDR3 totals 17 residues. Germline assignment: CDR1 MDHEN and CDR2 SYDVKM. Deletions cut 1 base from V and 4 bases from J, with 19 bases between. CDR3 nucleotides: TGTGCCAGCAGTTTATACCCCGGACAGCGGCTCGGCTATGGCTACACCTTC. Translation gives CASSLYPGQRLGYGYTF.

The CDR3 DNA is TGTGCCAGCAGTTGGCGGGGGGCGCGGGATGAGCAGTTCTTC. Translating gives CASSWRGARDEQFF. The genes are TRBV6-5 and TRBJ2-1, with 8 bases fitting TRBD2. Germline CDR1 MNHEY, CDR2 SVGAGI. V lost 4 bases and J lost 8; bases outside the gene matches: 7. CDR3 size: 14 residues.

The rearrangement joins TRBV28 to TRBJ2-4, with TRBD2 as a possible D gene (6 bases). There are 17 residues in the CDR3. Germline V gene sequence: CDR1 MDHEN, CDR2 SYDVKM. V lost 1 base and J lost 0, with 13 bases in between. The CDR3 here is CASSLYGSGLAKNIQYF. DNA for the CDR3: TGTGCCAGCAGTTTATACGGTAGCGGACTAGCCAAAAACATTCAGTACTTC.

The chain carries TRBV18 and TRBJ2-5; D possibly corresponds to TRBD1 (6 bases). The CDR3 sequence is 13 residues long. The V end was cut by 6 bases, the J end by 4 bases, with 12 bases between. The germline V gene encodes CDR1 KGHSH and CDR2 LQKENI. CDR3 loop: CASSPDRLETQYF. CDR3 DNA: TGTGCCAGCTCCCCTGACAGGCTAGAGACCCAGTACTTC.

The V gene is TRBV11-3, the J gene TRBJ1-1, with D possibly TRBD1 on 6 matching bases. The germline V and J ends were trimmed by 5 bases and 6 bases, with 13 bases remaining between them. Germline lookup yields CDR1 SGHNT and CDR2 YENEEA. The CDR3 length is 13 residues. The CDR3 protein is CASSQNRDSEAFF. In DNA, the CDR3 is TGTGCCAGCAGCCAAAACAGGGATTCTGAAGCTTTCTTT.

CDR3 loop: CASSFGPGNTIYF. CDR3 nucleotide sequence: TGCGCCAGCAGCTTTGGGCCTGGAAACACCATATATTTT. The chain recombines TRBV5-1 with TRBJ1-3; D remains ambiguous. Between the trimmed V and J ends, which lost 2 bases and 2 bases, there was a span of 5 bases. Germline CDR1 is SGHRS and CDR2 is YFSETQ. This CDR3 has 13 amino acids.

The CDR3 DNA sequence: TGTGCCAGCAGCCAAGTGCAGGCGGGACCTGGGGCCAACGTCCTGACTTTC. Translated: CASSQVQAGPGANVLTF. The chain couples TRBV4-2 to TRBJ2-6; a possible D gene is TRBD2 (6 bases). The CDR3 sequence is 17 residues long. Trimming removed 1 base from V and 2 bases from J, with 12 bases in between. Germline V gene sequence: CDR1 LGHNA, CDR2 YNFKEQ.

The chain carries TRBV9 and TRBJ2-1; TRBD2 matches at 12 bases. CDR1 is SGDLS, CDR2 YYNGEE, per germline. CDR3 length equals 15 residues. V lost 0 bases and J lost 9; bases outside the gene matches: 4. CDR3 in DNA: TGTGCCAGCAGCGTAGTGACTAGCGGGAGCGGTGAGCAGTTCTTC. Its translation is CASSVVTSGSGEQFF.

The V gene is TRBV5-4, the J gene TRBJ1-1; D remains unclear. Trimming took off 6 bases at V and 3 bases at J, with 12 bases between the two ends. Looked up from germline, CDR1 is SGHNT and CDR2 is YYREEE (reference sequence). The CDR3 is made up of 13 amino acids. The CDR3 protein is CASTPESDTEAFF. The CDR3 coding sequence is TGTGCCAGCACCCCGGAGTCGGACACTGAAGCTTTCTTT.

J is TRBJ1-2 and V is TRBV19; weak D call: TRBD1 (5 bases). With 3 bases removed from V and 4 bases from J, the gap between germline ends came to 9 bases. The CDR3 has 13 residues. CDR1 and CDR2 (germline): LNHDA, SQIVND (reference sequence). The CDR3: CASSIQGGYGYTF. DNA for the CDR3: TGTGCCAGTAGTATCCAGGGAGGCTATGGCTACACCTTC.

The rearrangement links TRBV11-2 to TRBJ2-1; 7 nucleotides match TRBD2. After removal of 5 bases from V and 6 bases from J, the junction contained 7 bases not matched to a gene. Per germline, CDR1 SGHAT and CDR2 FQNNGV. This CDR3 has 14 residues. CDR3 protein: CASSPGGQGNEQFF. The CDR3 bases are TGTGCCAGCAGCCCGGGGGGTCAGGGCAATGAGCAGTTCTTC.

CDR3 nucleotide sequence: TGTGCCAGCAGTTACCTACTGGCGGGAGGGTTAGGGGAGCAGTATTTT. This encodes CASSYLLAGGLGEQYF. V and J are TRBV6-5 and TRBJ2-3, with 9 bases identical to TRBD2. Per germline, CDR1 MNHEY and CDR2 SVGAGI. This CDR3 is built from 16 residues. J gave up 11 bases and V 2 bases, and 14 bases lay outside the gene matches.

The genes are TRBV13 and TRBJ2-7; a weak D match, TRBD1 (6 bases). Trimming removed 5 bases from V and 4 bases from J, with 21 bases in between. The CDR3 covers 16 residues. Looked up from germline, CDR1 is PRHDT and CDR2 is FYEKMQ (reference sequence). The CDR3 DNA sequence: TGTGCCAGCAGCCAGCCCCCGGCTACAGGGACGTACGAGCAGTACTTC. Translating it yields CASSQPPATGTYEQYF.

The chain employs TRBV5-1 and TRBJ1-5; D gene ambiguous. This CDR3 is built from 16 residues. Deletions cut 0 bases from V and 3 bases from J, with 13 bases between. Germline CDR1 SGHRS, CDR2 YFSETQ. The CDR3 nucleotides read TGCGCCAGCAGCTTGGGGATAGGAGGCGCCAATCAGCCCCAGCATTTT. Amino acids: CASSLGIGGANQPQHF.

V and J are TRBV4-2 and TRBJ2-1; D not resolved. This CDR3 region has 15 residues. Per the germline V gene, CDR1 is LGHNA and CDR2 is YNFKEQ. Trimming removed 0 bases from V and 3 bases from J, with 9 bases in between. The CDR3 here is CASSQEMSYYNEQFF. The CDR3 DNA reads TGTGCCAGCAGCCAAGAAATGAGCTACTACAATGAGCAGTTCTTC.

This rearrangement joins TRBV27 to TRBJ2-3; D remains unclear. V was cut by 3 bases and J by 0 bases, with 4 bases left in between. CDR3 length: 13 residues. Germline V gene sequence: CDR1 MNHEY, CDR2 SMNVEV (reference sequence). The CDR3 region has the DNA TGTGCCAGCAGTTTGGCCAGCACAGATACGCAGTATTTT. Translating gives CASSLASTDTQYF.

CDR3 in amino acids: CASREGLAYEQYF. CDR3 DNA sequence: TGTGCCAGCAGGGAGGGGTTAGCCTACGAGCAGTACTTC. The chain links TRBV6-5 to TRBJ2-7, with D perhaps matching TRBD2 (6 bases). The CDR3 has 13 residues. Germline values: CDR1 MNHEY, CDR2 SVGAGI. V lost 6 bases and J 2 bases, leaving 11 bases between the germline ends.

The CDR3 is CASGLFGARYGYTF. CDR3 DNA sequence: TGTGCTAGTGGTTTGTTTGGGGCTCGATATGGCTACACCTTC. J is TRBJ1-2 and V is TRBV12-5; D is possibly TRBD1 (5 bases). The V gene lost 2 bases and the J gene lost 5 bases, with 12 bases spanning the gap. The CDR3 has 14 amino acids. Germline V gives CDR1 LGHNT, CDR2 FRNRAP.

The chain couples TRBV6-6 to TRBJ2-3; weak D call: TRBD2 (5 bases). Trimming took 5 bases from V and 0 from J, leaving 18 bases between them. The length of the CDR3 is 17 residues. CDR1 and CDR2 from the germline V gene are MNHNY and SVGAGI (reference sequence). The CDR3 protein is CASSRSRGMASTDTQYF. The CDR3 DNA follows: TGTGCCAGCAGTCGCTCGCGAGGGATGGCTAGCACAGATACGCAGTATTTT.

This clone was recorded only once. The chain employs TRBV2 and TRBJ2-7; TRBD2 aligns across 11 bases. Per germline, CDR1 SNHLY and CDR2 FYNNEI. The CDR3 consists of 15 residues. V gave up 6 bases and J gave up 5 bases; unmatched junction bases: 9. The CDR3 bases are TGTGCCAGCAGAGAACTAGCGGGAGTGAGAAACGAGCAGTACGTC. This encodes CASRELAGVRNEQYV.

The chain couples TRBV24-1 to TRBJ2-3; TRBD1 matches 7 bases. This CDR3 has 16 amino acids. Germline V lookup: CDR1 KGHDR, CDR2 SFDVKD. Trimming at V came to 10 bases and at J to 1 base, leaving 13 bases not matched to a gene. The CDR3, as DNA: TGTGCCACGAAGGGGCGCGATACAGGGGGCACAGATACGCAGTATTTT. Amino acid sequence: CATKGRDTGGTDTQYF.

The gene calls are TRBV5-1 and TRBJ2-2; TRBD2 aligns across 10 bases. The CDR3 has 15 amino acids. V lost 1 base to trimming and J lost 6 bases; unmatched junction nucleotides: 3. Germline V gene sequence: CDR1 SGHRS, CDR2 YFSETQ. The CDR3 region is CASSLSLAGSGELFF. DNA of the CDR3: TGCGCCAGCAGCTTGTCACTAGCGGGATCCGGGGAGCTGTTTTTT.

This chain uses TRBV6-5 with TRBJ2-7, with TRBD2 as a possible D gene (6 bases). Germline V gene sequence: CDR1 MNHEY, CDR2 SVGAGI. The CDR3 runs 13 residues. With 4 bases removed from V and 4 bases from J, the gap between germline ends came to 11 bases. CDR3 amino acids: CASSSQGGYEQYV. The DNA for the CDR3 is TGTGCCAGCAGTTCCCAGGGAGGTTACGAGCAGTACGTC.

In nucleotides, the CDR3 is TGTGCCAGCAGTGAAGCCCAGGCTCCCACAGATACGCAGTATTTT. Residues: CASSEAQAPTDTQYF. The chain has TRBV6-1 and TRBJ2-3; D uncertain. Deletions cut 0 bases from V and 2 bases from J, with 9 bases between. The CDR3 contains 15 residues. CDR1 is MNHNS and CDR2 is SASEGT in the germline V gene.

This clone has a handful of counts. The chain links TRBV6-5 to TRBJ1-3; 7 nucleotides match TRBD1. Germline values: CDR1 MNHEY, CDR2 SVGAGI. Trimming removed 6 bases from V and 3 bases from J; junction bases left unmatched: 5. The CDR3 has 14 residues. In nucleotides, the CDR3 is TGTGCCAGCAGCCCAGGGGGTTTTGGAAACACCATATATTTT. It encodes CASSPGGFGNTIYF.

This sequence joins TRBV7-9 and TRBJ2-5; D is undetermined. Germline lookup yields CDR1 SEHNR and CDR2 FQNEAQ (reference sequence). This CDR3 is 13 amino acids long. V lost 3 bases and J 2 bases, leaving 7 bases between the germline ends. As DNA, the CDR3 is TGTGCCAGCAGCTTCCGACAACAAGAGACCCAGTACTTC. It is translated as CASSFRQQETQYF.

The chain's CDR3 is CASSPLPIAGSYNEQFF. In DNA, the CDR3 is TGTGCCAGCAGTCCCCTCCCCATAGCGGGATCCTACAATGAGCAGTTCTTC. This chain joins TRBV27 and TRBJ2-1, with 8 bases identical to TRBD2. Trimming removed 5 bases from V and 1 base from J; junction bases left unmatched: 10. The CDR3 totals 17 residues. Germline CDR1 MNHEY, CDR2 SMNVEV (reference sequence).

The chain joins TRBV13 to TRBJ1-4; no clear D. V was clipped by 2 bases and J by 8 bases, with 9 bases between them. CDR1 and CDR2 (germline): PRHDT, FYEKMQ (reference sequence). The CDR3 contains 13 residues. CDR3 in DNA: TGTGCCAGCAGCTTATTGCGGGGAGAAAAACTGTTTTTT. Protein product: CASSLLRGEKLFF.

This chain links TRBV5-6 with TRBJ2-5, with 12 positions matching TRBD2. Germline trimming cut 4 bases from V and 5 bases from J; bases unmatched to any gene: 15. Germline V gives CDR1 SGHDT, CDR2 YYEEEE. The CDR3 consists of 18 residues. This CDR3 reads CASSLTIGPGTSGETQYF. In DNA form, the CDR3 reads TGTGCCAGCAGCCTCACAATAGGCCCGGGGACTAGCGGGGAGACCCAGTACTTC.